The 9 T cell receptor beta chains below all came from one sample that was sequenced in a study of beta chain features in type 1 diabetes. The sequenced template was cDNA made from the entire isolated RNA. This table comes from immunoSEQ multiplex PCR, and its TCRdb copy is limited to in-frame clones, with some not included. The sample holds about 620,000 clones, about 16% seen once. The sample comprised naive CD4+ T cells from blood. These receptors were collected from a man aged 18 to 35 in good health.

This clone was detected a few times. This sequence joins TRBV7-2 and TRBJ2-7; D is perhaps TRBD1 (5 bases). V lost 5 bases and J 2 bases, leaving 13 bases between the germline ends. Germline CDR1 SGHTA, CDR2 FQGNSA. CDR3 length: 14 residues. DNA of the CDR3: TGTGCCAGCAGCAAATCCCAGGGTCCCTACGAGCAGTACTTC. Encoded protein: CASSKSQGPYEQYF.

The chain uses TRBV4-3 and TRBJ1-4; 7 positions match TRBD1. Germline V gene sequence: CDR1 LGHNA, CDR2 YSLEER. The CDR3 runs 15 residues. The V segment lost 1 base and the J segment 8 bases; nucleotides outside the gene matches: 7. In DNA form, the CDR3 reads TGCGCCAGCAGCCAAGTGCTAGGGGGCGGAGAAAAACTGTTTTTT. Translated: CASSQVLGGGEKLFF.

There are a few counts of this clone. V is TRBV6-5 and J is TRBJ2-5, with TRBD1 matching 10 bases. Trimming at V came to 2 bases and at J to 3 bases, leaving 3 bases not matched to a gene. The germline gives CDR1 MNHEY, CDR2 SVGAGI. There are 15 residues in the CDR3. CDR3 in DNA: TGTGCCAGCAGTTACCGCGGACAGGGGGAAGAGACCCAGTACTTC. Translated, it gives CASSYRGQGEETQYF.

This clone was recorded a few times. This chain joins TRBV23-1 and TRBJ1-1; D might be TRBD1 (5 bases). TRBV23-1 qualifies as an ORF whose function is uncertain. The CDR3 length is 14 residues. V was clipped by 4 bases and J by 4 bases, with 13 bases between them. DNA for the CDR3: TGCGCCAGCAGTCCGGGGGAGCGGGGCACTGAAGCTTTCTTT. As protein: CASSPGERGTEAFF.

The V call is TRBV18, the J call TRBJ2-3; 7 bases are a match to TRBD2. With V trimmed by 3 bases and J by 5 bases, 2 bases remained unmatched. CDR3 size: 13 residues. The germline gives CDR1 KGHSH, CDR2 LQKENI. This CDR3 is CASSPTGGDTQYF. In DNA form, the CDR3 reads TGTGCCAGCTCACCTACGGGAGGAGATACGCAGTATTTT. The full variable domain, its missing parts supplied by reference TRBV18 and TRBJ2-3, is NAGVMQNPRHLVRRRGQEARLRCSPMKGHSHVYWYRQLPEEGLKFMVYLQKENIIDESGMPKERFSAEFPKEGPSILRIQQVVRGDSAAYFCASSPTGGDTQYFGPGTRLTVL.

This rearrangement joins TRBV10-3 to TRBJ1-2, with unresolved D. This CDR3 spans 12 amino acids. The ends were cut back, 6 bases at V and 7 bases at J, with 12 bases in the middle. CDR1 is ENHRY, CDR2 SYGVKD, per germline. CDR3 sequence reads: CAISVDLSGYTF. The CDR3 DNA follows: TGTGCCATCAGCGTTGACCTAAGTGGCTACACCTTC.

This clone occurred a few times. This rearrangement joins TRBV7-2 to TRBJ2-7; 9 bases are a match to TRBD1. CDR1 is SGHTA and CDR2 is FQGNSA in the germline V gene. This CDR3 is built from 14 residues. The J segment lost 4 bases and the V segment lost 5 bases, leaving 6 bases of the junction unmatched. CDR3 residues: CASSLGQGYYEQYF. CDR3 sequence (DNA): TGTGCCAGCAGCCTGGGACAGGGCTATTACGAGCAGTACTTC.

This chain uses TRBV4-1 with TRBJ2-1; no clear D. The germline V gene encodes CDR1 MGHRA and CDR2 YSYEKL. V lost 3 bases and J lost 4, with 16 bases in between. This CDR3 spans 16 amino acids. For the CDR3, the DNA is TGCGCCAGCAGCCACCTTCAGGTCCTTGGGTACAATGAGCAGTTCTTC. Translating it yields CASSHLQVLGYNEQFF.

The J gene is TRBJ1-1, the V gene TRBV18; a possible D gene is TRBD1 (5 bases). CDR1 is KGHSH, CDR2 LQKENI, per germline. Trimming left V 5 bases short and J 0 bases short, with 16 bases between. CDR3 length: 16 amino acids. CDR3 residues: CASSTKGLTMNTEAFF. The CDR3 DNA reads TGTGCCAGCTCAACGAAGGGACTGACAATGAACACTGAAGCTTTCTTT. The complete variable domain, with remaining parts taken from reference TRBV18 and TRBJ1-1, reads NAGVMQNPRHLVRRRGQEARLRCSPMKGHSHVYWYRQLPEEGLKFMVYLQKENIIDESGMPKERFSAEFPKEGPSILRIQQVVRGDSAAYFCASSTKGLTMNTEAFFGQGTRLTVV.